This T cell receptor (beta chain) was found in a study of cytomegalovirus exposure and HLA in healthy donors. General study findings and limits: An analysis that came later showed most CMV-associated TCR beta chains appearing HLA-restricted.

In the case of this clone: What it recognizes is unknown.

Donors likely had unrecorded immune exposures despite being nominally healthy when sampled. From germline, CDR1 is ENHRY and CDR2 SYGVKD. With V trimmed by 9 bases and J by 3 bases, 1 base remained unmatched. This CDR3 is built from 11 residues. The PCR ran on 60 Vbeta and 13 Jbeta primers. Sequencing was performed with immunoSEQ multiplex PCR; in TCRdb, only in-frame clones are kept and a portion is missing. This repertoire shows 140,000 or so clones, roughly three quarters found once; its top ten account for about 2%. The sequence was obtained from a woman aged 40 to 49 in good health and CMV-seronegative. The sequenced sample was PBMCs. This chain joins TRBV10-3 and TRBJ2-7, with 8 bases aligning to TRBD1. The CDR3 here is CAIDRGYEQYF. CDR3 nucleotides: TGTGCCATAGACAGGGGCTACGAGCAGTACTTC.